The T cell receptor beta chain described here comes from a study of cytomegalovirus exposure and HLA in healthy donors. The germline CDR1 and CDR2 sequences are SGHRS and YFSETQ. Trimming took 4 bases from V and 0 from J; bases not matched to a gene: 6. CDR3 length equals 16 residues. It was with 60 Vbeta and 13 Jbeta primers that the PCR ran. Libraries were prepared by immunoSEQ multiplex PCR; TCRdb keeps only in-frame clonotypes and omits some of them. The sample includes 80,000 to 95,000 clones, roughly 71% of them seen just once. General study points: Analyses of presence and absence presupposed an approximately uniform sequencing depth across donors.

This clone came up a few times. Its antigen is still unknown. The sequenced sample consisted of PBMCs. The V gene is TRBV5-1, the J gene TRBJ2-7; 11 bases match TRBD2. The receptor was isolated from a woman aged 18 to 35 in good health and CMV-seropositive. CDR3 loop: CASSAGLAAPSYEQYF. The CDR3 coding sequence is TGCGCCAGCAGCGCGGGACTAGCGGCCCCCTCCTACGAGCAGTACTTC.